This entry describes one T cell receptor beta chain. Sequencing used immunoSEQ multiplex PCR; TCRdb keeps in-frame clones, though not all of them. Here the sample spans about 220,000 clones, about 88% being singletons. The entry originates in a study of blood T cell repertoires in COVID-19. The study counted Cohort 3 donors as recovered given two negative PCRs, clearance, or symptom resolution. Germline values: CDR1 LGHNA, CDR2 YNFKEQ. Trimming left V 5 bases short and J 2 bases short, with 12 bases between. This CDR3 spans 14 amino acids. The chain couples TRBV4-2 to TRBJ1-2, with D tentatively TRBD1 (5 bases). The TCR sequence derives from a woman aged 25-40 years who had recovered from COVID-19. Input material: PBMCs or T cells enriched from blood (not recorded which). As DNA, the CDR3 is TGTGCCAGCAGCTTGGGACTACCCAACTATGGCTACACCTTC. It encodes CASSLGLPNYGYTF.